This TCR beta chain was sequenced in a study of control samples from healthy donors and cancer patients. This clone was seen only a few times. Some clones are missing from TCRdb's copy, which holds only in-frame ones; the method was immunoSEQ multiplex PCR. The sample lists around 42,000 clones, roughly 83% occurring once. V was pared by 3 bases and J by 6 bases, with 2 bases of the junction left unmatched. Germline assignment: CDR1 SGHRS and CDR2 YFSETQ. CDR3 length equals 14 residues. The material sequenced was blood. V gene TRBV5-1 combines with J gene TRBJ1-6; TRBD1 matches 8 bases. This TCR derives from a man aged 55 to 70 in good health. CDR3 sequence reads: CASSYTGGNSPLHF. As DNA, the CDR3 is TGCGCCAGCAGCTACACAGGGGGTAATTCACCCCTCCACTTT.